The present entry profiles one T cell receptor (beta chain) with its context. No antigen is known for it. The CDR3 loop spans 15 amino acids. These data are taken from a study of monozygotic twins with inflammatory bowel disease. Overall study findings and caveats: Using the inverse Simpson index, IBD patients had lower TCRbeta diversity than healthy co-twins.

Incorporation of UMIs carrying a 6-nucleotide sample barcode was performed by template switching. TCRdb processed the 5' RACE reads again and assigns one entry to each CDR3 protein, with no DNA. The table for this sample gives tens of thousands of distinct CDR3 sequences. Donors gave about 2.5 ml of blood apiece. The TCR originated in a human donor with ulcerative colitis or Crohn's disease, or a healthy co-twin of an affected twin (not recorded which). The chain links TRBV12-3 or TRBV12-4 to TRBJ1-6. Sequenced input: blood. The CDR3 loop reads CASSLSHTGLSPLHF.